This TCR beta chain was observed in a study of PD-1 blockade in mismatch repair-deficient tumors. Turning to the study itself: Enrolled about 2012-2016, patients had progressing, pretreated mismatch repair-deficient cancers of around twelve types.

About this clone: Its target is not known.

Study findings and constraints: Rapid post-treatment expansion, then contraction, generally preceding radiologic response, marked tumor-resident clones.

Assay used: immunoSEQ multiplex PCR; TCRdb lists only in-frame clones, some missing. This sample carries under 150,000 clones, around 86% of them seen once, and the ten largest clones take 13%. The V gene lost 5 bases and the J gene lost 4 bases, with 11 bases spanning the gap. The CDR3 runs 13 residues. Germline V gives CDR1 LNHNV, CDR2 YYDKDF (reference sequence). The chain uses TRBV15 and TRBJ1-2; no definite D call. The clonotype was recovered from an adult with mismatch repair-deficient cancer. The input for sequencing was peripheral blood, taken 44 weeks after starting pembrolizumab. The CDR3 region has the DNA TGTGCCACCAGCGAAGGACGGTCCTATGGCTACACCTTC. This translates into CATSEGRSYGYTF.